Below are 14 T cell receptor beta chains sequenced from a single sample in a study of blood T cells in healthy people across ages (dated by TCRdb to the mid-2010s). Receptor amplification or capture employed 5' RACE. Sequencing was carried out with an Illumina HiSeq 2500. A second PCR of roughly 6 to 12 cycles was performed with a sample-barcoded 5' primer and a J-beta primer mix. TCRdb applied fastp at Q25 and MiXCR to the public reads, then kept only in-frame beta chains. One record per CDR3 amino acid sequence lists the most common genes and DNA. This sample comprises about a million distinct CDR3 sequences, just over 50% of them detected only once. The ten largest clonotypes hold roughly a fifth of the sample. The sequenced material came from blood. These receptors came from a woman aged 60 to 75 in good health.

V and J are TRBV7-2 and TRBJ1-1; no clear D gene. Germline V lookup: CDR1 SGHTA, CDR2 FQGNSA. V lost 2 bases to trimming and J lost 5 bases, with 6 bases between them. The CDR3 has 12 amino acids. The CDR3 is CASSLFITEAFF. The CDR3 nucleotides read TGTGCCAGCAGCTTATTCATAACTGAAGCTTTCTTT.

The J gene is TRBJ2-1, the V gene TRBV20-1, with 7 bases that match TRBD2. Germline assignment: CDR1 DFQATT and CDR2 SNEGSKA (reference sequence). The CDR3 is 15 residues long. V dropped 1 base and J dropped 8; count of bases not matched to a gene: 11. CDR3: CSARAGGRGVYEQFF. The CDR3 nucleotides are TGCAGTGCTAGAGCCGGCGGGAGAGGGGTTTATGAGCAGTTCTTC.

The V call is TRBV9, the J call TRBJ1-2; D may be TRBD1 (6 bases). V lost 2 bases, J lost 8 bases, and 16 bases lay in between. The germline V gene has CDR1 SGDLS and CDR2 YYNGEE. This CDR3 comprises 14 residues. CDR3 sequence (DNA): TGTGCCAGCAGCGTTGGCAGGGGATCGGGCGGCTACACCTTC. This codes for CASSVGRGSGGYTF.

Only a few counts were recorded for this clonotype. This chain joins TRBV4-2 and TRBJ1-2; D is unclear. The CDR3 is 12 amino acids. Germline CDR1 reads LGHNA; CDR2 reads YNFKEQ. Trimming took 0 bases from V and 10 from J, leaving 9 bases between them. The CDR3 nucleotides read TGTGCCAGCAGCCAAGATAGTAGGGTCTACACCTTC. Translated: CASSQDSRVYTF.

V gene TRBV2 combines with J gene TRBJ2-7; D is ambiguous. The J call may be faulty, since TRBJ2-5 better matches the DNA end. Germline assignment: CDR1 SNHLY and CDR2 FYNNEI. The CDR3 has 13 residues. The CDR3: CASIPRMIETQYF. The DNA of the CDR3 is TGTGCCAGCATTCCCCGAATGATTGAGACCCAGTACTTC.

Here the CDR3 DNA reads TGTGCCAGCAGCCAAGCGACTAGCGGCGACAATGAGCAGTACTTC. It encodes CASSQATSGDNEQYF. The chain has TRBV4-2 and TRBJ2-7, with 9 bases matching TRBD2. The CDR3 is made up of 15 amino acids. V lost 1 base and J lost 7; bases outside the gene matches: 8. The germline gives CDR1 LGHNA, CDR2 YNFKEQ.

Comment on this clonotype: Mismatch with germline at one junction end may stem from a read error. The V and J genes are TRBV2 and TRBJ2-5, with D possibly TRBD2 on 6 matching bases. With the DNA end fitting TRBJ2-7 better, the J assignment may be wrong. The CDR3 is 14 amino acids. CDR1 is SNHLY and CDR2 is FYNNEI in the germline V gene. In DNA form, the CDR3 reads TGTGCCGGCAGAGGCGGCGGGACGGACTACGAGCAGTACTTC. Encoded protein: CAGRGGGTDYEQYF.

Points on this clonotype: A read error may be the cause here, since a much bigger clone is one base away. The gene calls are TRBV4-2 and TRBJ2-7; TRBD1 agrees at 9 bases. Germline V CDR1 and CDR2: LGHNA, YNFKEQ. The CDR3 is made up of 16 amino acids. Written as DNA, the CDR3 is TGTGCCAACAGCCAAGGGACAGGGTATTCCACCTACGAGCAGTACTTC. It codes for CANSQGTGYSTYEQYF.

In this sample, this clonotype turned up a few times. The rearrangement joins TRBV14 to TRBJ2-4; D not certain. Germline CDR1 and CDR2: SGHDN and FVKESK. Trimming left V 4 bases short and J 6 bases short, with 13 bases between. This CDR3 comprises 14 residues. The CDR3 spells CASSPSELRNIQYF. The DNA for the CDR3 is TGTGCCAGCAGCCCCTCGGAATTGAGAAACATTCAGTACTTC.

The chain recombines TRBV2 with TRBJ2-4; D possibly corresponds to TRBD2 (7 bases). CDR1 is SNHLY and CDR2 is FYNNEI in the germline V gene. This CDR3 spans 16 amino acids. With 10 bases removed from V and 3 bases from J, the gap between germline ends came to 22 bases. CDR3 in amino acids: CATGQQGGLVKNIQYF. In DNA form, the CDR3 reads TGTGCCACCGGCCAACAGGGAGGACTAGTCAAAAACATTCAGTACTTC. Using reference TRBV2 and TRBJ2-4 for the parts outside the CDR3, the full variable domain is EPEVTQTPSHQVTQMGQEVILRCVPISNHLYFYWYRQILGQKVEFLVSFYNNEISEKSEIFDDQFSVERPDGSNFTLKIRSTKLEDSAMYFCATGQQGGLVKNIQYFGAGTRLSVL.

Only a few counts were recorded for this clonotype. The chain combines TRBV24-1 with TRBJ1-2, with TRBD1 matching over 8 bases. With V trimmed by 1 base and J by 7 bases, 1 base remained unmatched. The V gene's germline CDR1 is KGHDR and CDR2 SFDVKD. CDR3 length: 13 residues. CDR3 in amino acids: CATSDFTGGGYTF. The CDR3, as DNA: TGTGCCACCAGTGATTTTACAGGGGGTGGCTACACCTTC.

This clonotype was seen more than once but under ten times. The gene calls are TRBV7-9 and TRBJ2-3; no firm D call. The CDR3 runs 16 residues. Trimming took 5 bases from V and 1 from J, leaving 16 bases between them. Germline V gene sequence: CDR1 SEHNR, CDR2 FQNEAQ (reference sequence). The CDR3 sequence is CASSPTPGPRTDTQYF. The CDR3 DNA sequence: TGTGCCAGCAGCCCCACGCCAGGACCCCGCACAGATACGCAGTATTTT.

This clonotype was seen a single time. The chain is built from TRBV6-6 and TRBJ2-1, with D perhaps matching TRBD1 (6 bases). This CDR3 contains 15 residues. Per germline, CDR1 MNHNY and CDR2 SVGAGI (reference sequence). The ends were cut back, 2 bases at V and 7 bases at J, with 15 bases in the middle. The CDR3, as DNA: TGTGCCAGCAGTTACGGGGACACGGCAGGGAATGAGCAGTTCTTC. This codes for CASSYGDTAGNEQFF.

The rearrangement uses TRBV6-2 or TRBV6-3 and TRBJ2-7; D is possibly TRBD1 (6 bases). Germline values: CDR1 MNHEY, CDR2 SVGEGT. V gave up 2 bases and J gave up 9 bases, with 14 bases separating them. CDR3 size: 13 residues. CDR3 DNA sequence: TGTGCCAGCAGTTACGCTACAGGGATAGTGCAGTACTTC. This gives the protein CASSYATGIVQYF.